These 20 T cell receptor beta chains share one sample of origin, sequenced in a study of Graves' ophthalmopathy and Graves' hyperthyroidism. Amplified TCR beta CDR3 regions were obtained using RNA transcripts as template. HTBI primers were used in a first-round RT-PCR, which preceded a second-round multiplex PCR. TCRdb recomputed calls from the multiplex PCR reads with MiXCR, one row per CDR3 protein. The sample lists a few hundred thousand distinct CDR3 sequences, about 17% occurring once. Sequenced material: peripheral blood. Source of these receptors: an adult woman with stable Graves' hyperthyroidism.

The sample holds many counts of this clonotype. The chain links TRBV28 to TRBJ1-5; maybe TRBD1 (5 bases). CDR3 length: 13 residues. Germline lookup yields CDR1 MDHEN and CDR2 SYDVKM. V was shortened by 6 bases and J by 4 bases, with 10 bases between the two germline ends. The CDR3 sequence: CASRGEGNQPQHF. The CDR3 DNA follows: TGTGCCAGCAGAGGGGAAGGGAATCAGCCCCAGCATTTT.

The V and J genes are TRBV20-1 and TRBJ2-7, with 9 positions matching TRBD1. Trimming cost V 6 bases and J 5 bases; bases outside gene matches: 8. Germline V gives CDR1 DFQATT, CDR2 SNEGSKA (reference sequence). CDR3 length: 13 amino acids. CDR3 sequence reads: CSARTGEVHEQYF. CDR3 sequence (DNA): TGCAGTGCCAGGACAGGGGAGGTCCACGAGCAGTACTTC.

This clonotype was counted ten times or more. The CDR3 nucleotides are TGTGCCTGGAGTGTATGGGGGACAGGCGGTGGCTACACCTTC. Protein: CAWSVWGTGGGYTF. The V and J genes are TRBV30 and TRBJ1-2, with TRBD1 matching over 8 bases. Germline V CDR1 and CDR2: GTSNPN, SVGIG (reference sequence). The CDR3 is made up of 14 amino acids. Trimming at V came to 0 bases and at J to 7 bases, leaving 7 bases not matched to a gene.

This clonotype was counted ten times or more. V gene TRBV12-3 or TRBV12-4 combines with J gene TRBJ1-2, with D maybe TRBD1 (5 bases). V was cut by 7 bases and J by 4 bases, with 10 bases left in between. The CDR3 is made up of 12 amino acids. The CDR3 region has the DNA TGTGCCAGCACGCTGAGGGGCTATGGCTACACCTTC. Translated: CASTLRGYGYTF.

The chain employs TRBV12-3 or TRBV12-4 and TRBJ2-5; D remains ambiguous. V gave up 6 bases and J gave up 5 bases, with 13 bases separating them. The CDR3 has 13 residues. CDR3 DNA sequence: TGTGCCAGCAGCTCCACATACACTGAGACCCAGTACTTC. Its translation is CASSSTYTETQYF.

This clonotype was seen repeatedly, ten times or more. A much larger clone lies one base from this, so it may be a read error. The final CDR3 position lacks the conserved phenylalanine or tryptophan, pointing to a likely read error. CDR3 nucleotides: TGTGCCAGCAGTTTCGCCCTTAGGCTGAGTACGGGGTTTGAGCAGTACCTC. This sequence encodes CASSFALRLSTGFEQYL. This chain connects TRBV28 to TRBJ2-7, with a tentative D call TRBD2 (5 bases). This CDR3 is 17 amino acids long. Looked up from germline, CDR1 is MDHEN and CDR2 is SYDVKM. The V end lost 3 bases, the J end lost 7 bases, and 25 bases lay between the germline ends.

This clonotype came up a few times. The chain combines TRBV30 with TRBJ1-1; D unclear. V lost 0 bases and J lost 4, with 15 bases in between. Per the germline V gene, CDR1 is GTSNPN and CDR2 is SVGIG (reference sequence). The CDR3 loop spans 15 amino acids. CDR3 in amino acids: CAWSVRGQLGTEAFF. The CDR3, as DNA: TGTGCCTGGAGTGTACGAGGGCAGTTGGGCACTGAAGCTTTCTTT.

This clonotype was detected many times. The CDR3 sequence is CSARAGTGWGYTF. DNA for the CDR3: TGCAGTGCTAGAGCGGGGACAGGTTGGGGCTACACCTTC. The chain links TRBV20-1 to TRBJ1-2; 8 nucleotides align to TRBD1. The V gene's germline CDR1 is DFQATT and CDR2 SNEGSKA (reference sequence). The J segment lost 8 bases and the V segment lost 1 base, leaving 6 bases of the junction unmatched. The CDR3 is 13 residues long.

This clonotype was seen ten or more times. The chain links TRBV7-8 to TRBJ2-7; the match to TRBD2 covers 7 bases. CDR1 and CDR2 (germline): SGHVS, FQNEAQ. The CDR3 covers 14 residues. V was pared by 5 bases and J by 3 bases, with 7 bases of the junction left unmatched. This chain's CDR3 is CASSPGGGVYEQYF. CDR3 coding DNA: TGTGCCAGCAGCCCCGGCGGGGGTGTCTACGAGCAGTACTTC.

This clonotype appeared many times. The V and J genes are TRBV28 and TRBJ1-1; 10 bases match TRBD1. Germline trimming cut 2 bases from V and 6 bases from J; bases unmatched to any gene: 9. This CDR3 comprises 16 residues. The V gene's germline CDR1 is MDHEN and CDR2 SYDVKM. The CDR3, as DNA: TGTGCCAGCAGTTTAGGGGACAGGGGCCAAGGATCTGAAGCTTTCTTT. It encodes CASSLGDRGQGSEAFF.

This clonotype was observed a few times. The chain has TRBV4-3 and TRBJ1-3, with D unresolved. Germline V gene data show CDR1 as LGHNA and CDR2 as YSLEER. The CDR3 is 16 residues long. V lost 1 base to trimming and J lost 0 bases, with 10 bases between them. The CDR3 loop is CASSQGPGNSGNTIYF. The CDR3 nucleotides read TGCGCCAGCAGCCAAGGGCCTGGGAACTCTGGAAACACCATATATTTT.

The chain combines TRBV7-2 with TRBJ2-7, with 8 bases fitting TRBD2. With 6 bases clipped from V and 5 bases from J, the junction kept 6 bases outside the gene matches. Germline lookup yields CDR1 SGHTA and CDR2 FQGNSA. CDR3 size: 13 residues. The CDR3 is CASSPGTRHEQYF. CDR3 coding DNA: TGTGCCAGCAGTCCCGGGACTAGGCACGAGCAGTACTTC.

This clonotype was counted many times. The chain recombines TRBV5-5 with TRBJ2-5; the D call may be TRBD1 or TRBD2 (5 bases each). Germline V gives CDR1 SGHKS, CDR2 YYEKEE (reference sequence). The CDR3 totals 17 residues. Trimming left V 1 base short and J 5 bases short, with 21 bases between. This CDR3 reads CASSLLPSTGRSETQYF. The CDR3 DNA follows: TGTGCCAGCAGCTTGCTCCCCTCGACGGGGCGGTCGGAGACCCAGTACTTC. Complete variable domain (other parts from reference TRBV5-5 and TRBJ2-5): DAGVTQSPTHLIKTRGQQVTLRCSPISGHKSVSWYQQVLGQGPQFIFQYYEKEERGRGNFPDRFSARQFPNYSSELNVNALLLGDSALYLCASSLLPSTGRSETQYFGPGTRLLVL.

This clonotype was seen ten or more times. The chain recombines TRBV28 with TRBJ1-1; TRBD1 might be the D (5 bases). This CDR3 has 15 residues. Germline assignment: CDR1 MDHEN and CDR2 SYDVKM. Deletions cut 6 bases from V and 0 bases from J, with 14 bases between. The CDR3, as DNA: TGTGCCAGCAGCCACAGGAAAGCTATGAACACTGAAGCTTTCTTT. It translates to CASSHRKAMNTEAFF. Drawing the rest from reference TRBV28 and TRBJ1-1, the complete variable domain is DVKVTQSSRYLVKRTGEKVFLECVQDMDHENMFWYRQDPGLGLRLIYFSYDVKMKEKGDIPEGYSVSREKKERFSLILESASTNQTSMYLCASSHRKAMNTEAFFGQGTRLTVV.

The table lists this clonotype with many counts. The chain recombines TRBV6-5 with TRBJ2-4; 8 bases fit TRBD1. The CDR3 contains 13 residues. Germline V gene lookup returns CDR1 MNHEY and CDR2 SVGAGI. The J segment lost 6 bases and the V segment lost 5 bases, leaving 3 bases of the junction unmatched. DNA for the CDR3: TGTGCCAGCAGTCGCGACAGGGGAAACATTCAGTACTTC. This translates into CASSRDRGNIQYF.

There are many counts of this clonotype. The chain combines TRBV6-1 with TRBJ2-2; perhaps TRBD1 as D (6 bases). Trimming removed 5 bases from V and 1 base from J, with 14 bases in between. CDR1 is MNHNS and CDR2 is SASEGT in the germline V gene. The CDR3 runs to 16 residues. The CDR3 DNA is TGTGCCAGCAGTCCCCCCGACAGGAGGAACACCGGGGAGCTGTTTTTT. Translation: CASSPPDRRNTGELFF.

The table lists this clonotype with many counts. The chain couples TRBV11-2 to TRBJ1-1; maybe TRBD1 (5 bases). CDR1 SGHAT and CDR2 FQNNGV come from the germline V gene. The CDR3 is 13 residues long. Trimming left V 7 bases short and J 0 bases short, with 9 bases between. CDR3 DNA: TGTGCCAGCATGGGGCCCCTGAACACTGAAGCTTTCTTT. It codes for CASMGPLNTEAFF.

The gene calls are TRBV20-1 and TRBJ2-2; no definite D call. The CDR3 runs to 14 residues. Germline V gene data show CDR1 as DFQATT and CDR2 as SNEGSKA (reference sequence). V was pared by 6 bases and J by 2 bases, with 13 bases between. CDR3 sequence (DNA): TGCAGTGCCCTATACCAATTTAACACCGGGGAGCTGTTTTTT. This gives the protein CSALYQFNTGELFF.

This clonotype was seen many times. V is TRBV11-2 and J is TRBJ1-2; no firm D call. V lost 6 bases and J lost 0, with 23 bases in between. The CDR3 length is 18 residues. Germline V gene data show CDR1 as SGHAT and CDR2 as FQNNGV. In nucleotides, the CDR3 is TGTGCCAGCAGATTTACGGCGTTAGCAACTTCTTCTAACTATGGCTACACCTTC. Its protein product is CASRFTALATSSNYGYTF.

There are a few counts of this clonotype. The rearrangement joins TRBV6-2 or TRBV6-3 to TRBJ1-2; 8 nucleotides agree with TRBD1. V gave up 11 bases and J gave up 7 bases; unmatched junction bases: 21. The CDR3 is 16 residues long. Germline CDR1 is MNHEY and CDR2 is SVGEGT. CDR3 amino acids: CAGTPIQGARYGGYTF. Here the CDR3 DNA reads TGTGCCGGCACTCCGATCCAGGGGGCGCGGTATGGTGGCTACACCTTC.